The present TCR beta chain was sequenced within a study of cytomegalovirus exposure and HLA in healthy donors. Sequenced by immunoSEQ multiplex PCR; TCRdb stores in-frame clones only, minus some. The data contain some 70,000 clones, roughly 96% of them seen just once; the ten biggest clones take up 2% to 2.5%. The clonotype was recovered from a man aged 18 to 29 in good health and CMV-seronegative. The sample taken for sequencing was PBMCs.

CDR3 bases: TGTGCCATCACCCGGGACTATAGCACAGATACGCAGTATTTT. It is translated as CAITRDYSTDTQYF. The chain combines TRBV10-3 with TRBJ2-3; 7 positions agree with TRBD2. This CDR3 spans 14 amino acids. Germline CDR1 is ENHRY and CDR2 is SYGVKD. The junction had 4 bases not matched to a gene; V was cut back by 7 bases and J by 0 bases.